This T cell receptor beta chain was identified during a study of cytomegalovirus exposure and HLA in healthy donors. J was trimmed by 6 bases and V by 6 bases; bases with no gene match: 15. The CDR3 runs 16 residues. Germline V gene sequence: CDR1 SNHLY, CDR2 FYNNEI. PCR used 60 Vbeta primers and 13 Jbeta primers. The repertoire was sequenced with immunoSEQ multiplex PCR; TCRdb's copy has only in-frame clones and lacks some. Its listing shows about 50,000 clones. This clonotype was sampled from an older woman in good health and CMV-seropositive. The chain employs TRBV2 and TRBJ1-2; 8 bases fit TRBD1. The material sequenced was PBMCs. The CDR3 region is CASSQTPTGVLNGYTF. For the CDR3, the DNA is TGTGCCAGCAGCCAAACCCCGACAGGGGTACTTAATGGCTACACCTTC.